The source of this T cell receptor (beta chain) is a study of cytomegalovirus exposure and HLA in healthy donors. Findings of the study overall: Earlier analysis yielded a pattern in which most TCR beta V segments were productive about 90% or about 30% of the time. With later analysis, a missense DCLRE1C variant became linked to TCR beta V- and J-gene trimming.

A note on this clone: What it binds is unknown.

13 Jbeta primers and 60 Vbeta primers were used for the PCR. Sequencing was performed with immunoSEQ multiplex PCR; in TCRdb, only in-frame clones are kept and a portion is missing. The data contain approximately 160,000 clones, less than 85% of them seen just once; the ten biggest clones take up 4.8%. Germline V gives CDR1 MRHNA, CDR2 SNTAGT. This CDR3 contains 16 residues. Trimming shortened V by 4 bases and J by 3 bases, and 19 bases separated the two germline ends. The sequencing sample was made of PBMCs. The chain couples TRBV6-4 to TRBJ2-7, with TRBD1 as a possible D gene (5 bases). This TCR was sampled from a young man in good health and CMV-seronegative. CDR3 region: CASSACLQGVVYEQYF. In nucleotides, the CDR3 is TGTGCCAGCAGTGCCTGCCTCCAGGGTGTGGTCTACGAGCAGTACTTC.